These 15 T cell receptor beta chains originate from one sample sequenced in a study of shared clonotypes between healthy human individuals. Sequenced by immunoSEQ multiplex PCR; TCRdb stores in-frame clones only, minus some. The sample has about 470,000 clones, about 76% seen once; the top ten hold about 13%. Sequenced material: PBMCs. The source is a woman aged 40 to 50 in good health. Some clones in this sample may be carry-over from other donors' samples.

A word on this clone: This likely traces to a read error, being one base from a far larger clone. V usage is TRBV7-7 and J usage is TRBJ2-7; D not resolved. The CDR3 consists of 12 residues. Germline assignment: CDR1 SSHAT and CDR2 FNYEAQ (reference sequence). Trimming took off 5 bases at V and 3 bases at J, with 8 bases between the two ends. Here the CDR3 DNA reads TGTGCCAGCAGCCCGGACGGCTACGAGCAGTACTTC. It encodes CASSPDGYEQYF.

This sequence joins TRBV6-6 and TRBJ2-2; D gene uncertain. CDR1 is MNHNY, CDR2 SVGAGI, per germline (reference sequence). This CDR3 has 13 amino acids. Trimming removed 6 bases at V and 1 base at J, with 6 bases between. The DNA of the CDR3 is TGTGCCAGCAGCCCAGAGAACACCGGGGAGCTGTTTTTT. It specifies CASSPENTGELFF.

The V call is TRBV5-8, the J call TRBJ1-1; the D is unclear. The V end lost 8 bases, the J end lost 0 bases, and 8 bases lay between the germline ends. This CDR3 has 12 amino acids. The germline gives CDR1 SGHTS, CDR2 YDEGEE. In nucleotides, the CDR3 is TGTGCCAGTGAAAACATGAACACTGAAGCTTTCTTT. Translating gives CASENMNTEAFF.

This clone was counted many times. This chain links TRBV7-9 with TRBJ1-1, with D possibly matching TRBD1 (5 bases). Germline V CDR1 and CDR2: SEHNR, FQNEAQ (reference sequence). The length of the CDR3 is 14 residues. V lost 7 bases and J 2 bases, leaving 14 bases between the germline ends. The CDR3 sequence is CASTDRGDNTEAFF. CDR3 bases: TGTGCCAGCACCGATCGGGGGGATAACACTGAAGCTTTCTTT.

The CDR3 spells CASTSPGQGSYEQYF. The DNA of the CDR3 is TGTGCCAGCACCTCCCCGGGACAGGGGTCCTACGAGCAGTACTTC. The chain joins TRBV27 to TRBJ2-7; TRBD1 matches 10 bases. The CDR3 is 15 residues long. Germline V CDR1 and CDR2: MNHEY, SMNVEV (reference sequence). With V trimmed by 7 bases and J by 1 base, 7 bases remained unmatched.

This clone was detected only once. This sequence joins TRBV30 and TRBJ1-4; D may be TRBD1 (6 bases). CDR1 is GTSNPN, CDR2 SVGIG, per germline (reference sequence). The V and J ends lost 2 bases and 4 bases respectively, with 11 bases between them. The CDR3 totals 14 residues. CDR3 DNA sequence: TGTGCCTGGAGTATTTTCAGGGGTAATGAAAAACTGTTTTTT. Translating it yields CAWSIFRGNEKLFF.

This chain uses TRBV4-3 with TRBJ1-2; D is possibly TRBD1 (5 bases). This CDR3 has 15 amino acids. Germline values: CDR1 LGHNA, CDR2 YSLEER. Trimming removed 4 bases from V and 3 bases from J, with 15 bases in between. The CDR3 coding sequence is TGCGCCAGCAGCCTTGCCGGACGGGACTACTATGGCTACACCTTC. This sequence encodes CASSLAGRDYYGYTF.

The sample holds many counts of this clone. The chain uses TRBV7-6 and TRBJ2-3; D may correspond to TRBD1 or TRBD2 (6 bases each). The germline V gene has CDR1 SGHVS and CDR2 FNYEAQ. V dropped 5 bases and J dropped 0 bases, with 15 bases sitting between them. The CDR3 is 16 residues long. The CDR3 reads CASSRSTGTSTDTQYF. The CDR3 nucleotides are TGTGCCAGCAGCAGATCAACAGGGACTAGCACAGATACGCAGTATTTT.

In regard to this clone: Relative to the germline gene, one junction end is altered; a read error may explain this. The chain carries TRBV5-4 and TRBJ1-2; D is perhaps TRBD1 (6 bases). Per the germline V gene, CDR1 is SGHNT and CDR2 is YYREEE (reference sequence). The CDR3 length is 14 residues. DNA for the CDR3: TGTGCCAGCAGCTTGACAGGGACAAACTATGACTACACCTTC. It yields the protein CASSLTGTNYDYTF.

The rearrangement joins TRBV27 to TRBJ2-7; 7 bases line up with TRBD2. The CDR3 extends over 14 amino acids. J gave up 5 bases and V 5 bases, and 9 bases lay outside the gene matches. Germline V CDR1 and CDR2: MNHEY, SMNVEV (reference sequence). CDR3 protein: CASSTKRGNHEQYF. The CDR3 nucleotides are TGTGCCAGCAGTACCAAGCGGGGCAACCACGAGCAGTACTTC.

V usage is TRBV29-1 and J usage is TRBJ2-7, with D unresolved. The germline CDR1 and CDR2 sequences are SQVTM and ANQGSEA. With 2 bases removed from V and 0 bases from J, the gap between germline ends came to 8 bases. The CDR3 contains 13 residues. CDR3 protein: CSVELASSYEQYF. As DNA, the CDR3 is TGCAGCGTTGAATTGGCTTCCTCCTACGAGCAGTACTTC.

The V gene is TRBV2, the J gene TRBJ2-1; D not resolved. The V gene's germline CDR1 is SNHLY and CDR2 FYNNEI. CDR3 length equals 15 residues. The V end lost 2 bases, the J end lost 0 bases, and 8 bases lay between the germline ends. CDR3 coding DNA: TGTGCCAGCAGTGAACTCCTGAGCTCCTACAATGAGCAGTTCTTC. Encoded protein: CASSELLSSYNEQFF.

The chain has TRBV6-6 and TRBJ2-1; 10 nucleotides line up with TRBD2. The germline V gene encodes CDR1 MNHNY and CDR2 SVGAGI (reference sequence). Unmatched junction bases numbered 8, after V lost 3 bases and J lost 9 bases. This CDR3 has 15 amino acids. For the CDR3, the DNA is TGTGCCAGCAGTTATGGGGCTAGCGGGAGACGTGAGCAGTTCTTC. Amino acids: CASSYGASGRREQFF.

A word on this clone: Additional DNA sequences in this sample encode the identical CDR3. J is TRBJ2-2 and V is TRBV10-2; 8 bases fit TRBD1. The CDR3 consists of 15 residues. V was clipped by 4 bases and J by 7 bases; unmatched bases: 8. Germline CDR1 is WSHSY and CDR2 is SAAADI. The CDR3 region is CASSGAGGANGELFF. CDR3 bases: TGCGCCAGCAGTGGTGCAGGGGGCGCAAACGGGGAGCTGTTTTTT.

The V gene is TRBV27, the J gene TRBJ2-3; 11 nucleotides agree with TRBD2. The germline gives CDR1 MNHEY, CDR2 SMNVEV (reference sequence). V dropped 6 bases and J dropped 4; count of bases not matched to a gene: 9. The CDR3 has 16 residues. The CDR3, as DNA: TGTGCCAGCAGGCTGGGACTAGCGGTCGGAGCAGATACGCAGTATTTT. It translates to CASRLGLAVGADTQYF.